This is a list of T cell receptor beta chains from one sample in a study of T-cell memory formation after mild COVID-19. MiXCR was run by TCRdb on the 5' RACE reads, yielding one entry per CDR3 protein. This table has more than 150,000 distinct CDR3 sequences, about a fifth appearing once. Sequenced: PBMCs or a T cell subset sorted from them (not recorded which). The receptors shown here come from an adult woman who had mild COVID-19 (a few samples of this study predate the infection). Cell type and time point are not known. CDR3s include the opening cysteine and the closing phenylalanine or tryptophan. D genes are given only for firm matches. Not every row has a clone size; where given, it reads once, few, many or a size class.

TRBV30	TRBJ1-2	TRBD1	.	CAWGTGADYGYTF	TGTGCCTGGGGGACAGGGGCGGACTATGGCTACACCTTC
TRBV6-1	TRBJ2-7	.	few	CASSEGHLTTLYDEQYF	TGTGCCAGCAGTGAGGGGCACCTTACCACCTTATATGACGAGCAGTACTTC
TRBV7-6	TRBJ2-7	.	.	CASSLAQLSYEQYF	TGTGCCAGCAGCTTAGCACAGCTCTCCTACGAGCAGTACTTC
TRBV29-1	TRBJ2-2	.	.	CSVSGRTGELFF	TGCAGCGTTTCTGGGAGGACCGGGGAGCTGTTTTTT
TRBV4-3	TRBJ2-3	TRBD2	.	CASSQAALAGGQGDTQYF	TGCGCCAGCAGCCAAGCGGCGCTAGCGGGAGGGCAGGGAGATACGCAGTATTTT
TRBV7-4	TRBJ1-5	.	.	CASSISIWRGIQPQHF	TGTGCCAGCAGCATTAGTATATGGCGGGGAATTCAGCCCCAGCATTTT
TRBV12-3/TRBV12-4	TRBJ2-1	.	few	CASSSSGAGEQFF	TGTGCCAGCAGTTCCTCAGGAGCGGGTGAGCAGTTCTTC
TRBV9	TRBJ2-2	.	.	CASSAENTGELFF	TGTGCCAGCAGCGCTGAGAACACCGGGGAGCTGTTTTTT
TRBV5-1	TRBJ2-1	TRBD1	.	CASSLRGHRDRVDNEQFF	TGCGCCAGCAGCTTGCGAGGACACCGGGACAGGGTTGACAATGAGCAGTTCTTC
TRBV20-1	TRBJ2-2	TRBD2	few	CSARSGTSDAGELFF	TGCAGTGCTAGGTCCGGGACTAGCGACGCCGGGGAGCTGTTTTTT
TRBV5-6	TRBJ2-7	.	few	CASSLFGSYEQYF	TGTGCCAGCAGCTTGTTTGGGTCCTACGAGCAGTACTTC
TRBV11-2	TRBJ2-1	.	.	CASSPGQSAYNEQFF	TGTGCCAGCAGCCCCGGACAGTCGGCCTACAATGAGCAGTTCTTC
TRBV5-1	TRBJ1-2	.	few	CASSLEPGGSGYTF	TGCGCCAGCAGCTTGGAGCCGGGAGGGTCTGGCTACACCTTC
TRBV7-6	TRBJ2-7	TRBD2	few	CASSSSGSQAYEQYF	TGTGCCAGCAGCTCTAGCGGGTCTCAGGCCTACGAGCAGTACTTC
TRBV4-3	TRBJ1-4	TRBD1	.	CASSHLKGATNEKLFF	TGCGCCAGCAGCCATCTTAAGGGGGCCACTAATGAAAAACTGTTTTTT
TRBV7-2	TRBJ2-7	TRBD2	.	CASSPSGGFYEQYF	TGTGCCAGCAGCCCCTCGGGGGGGTTCTACGAGCAGTACTTC
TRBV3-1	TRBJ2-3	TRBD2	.	CASGGTSGGAGTDTQYF	TGTGCCAGCGGTGGGACTAGCGGGGGGGCCGGGACAGATACGCAGTATTTT
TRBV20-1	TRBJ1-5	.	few	CSALDSHSNQPQHF	TGCAGTGCCCTGGACAGCCATAGCAATCAGCCCCAGCATTTT
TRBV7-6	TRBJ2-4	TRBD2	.	CASSPKGEGSVKNIQYF	TGTGCCAGCAGCCCAAAAGGGGAGGGATCTGTCAAAAACATTCAGTACTTC
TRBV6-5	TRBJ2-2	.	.	CASSGWGINTGELFF	TGTGCCAGCAGCGGTTGGGGGATTAACACCGGGGAGCTGTTTTTT
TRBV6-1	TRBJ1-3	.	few	CASSPDGYSGNTIYF	TGTGCCAGCAGTCCCGACGGGTACTCTGGAAACACCATATATTTT
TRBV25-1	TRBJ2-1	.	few	CASSDEVLGNEQFF	TGTGCCAGCAGTGACGAGGTATTGGGAAATGAGCAGTTCTTC
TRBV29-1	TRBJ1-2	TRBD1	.	CSVASGQGYGYTF	TGCAGCGTTGCCTCCGGACAGGGGTATGGCTACACCTTC
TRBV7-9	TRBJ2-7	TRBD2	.	CASSLGLREGNEQYF	TGTGCCAGCAGCCTAGGACTCAGGGAGGGAAACGAGCAGTACTTC
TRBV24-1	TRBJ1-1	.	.	CATSDNKDGNTEAFF	TGTGCCACCAGTGATAACAAGGACGGGAACACTGAAGCTTTCTTT
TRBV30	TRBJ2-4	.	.	CAWSPVKNIQYF	TGTGCCTGGAGTCCAGTTAAAAACATTCAGTACTTC
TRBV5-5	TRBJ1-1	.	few	CASSPINTEAFF	TGTGCCAGCAGCCCAATAAACACTGAAGCTTTCTTT
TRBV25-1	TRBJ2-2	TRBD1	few	CASTPPDRGNTGELFF	TGTGCCAGCACCCCCCCGGACAGGGGAAACACCGGGGAGCTGTTTTTT
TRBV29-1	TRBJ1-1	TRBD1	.	CSVNRGDFTEAFF	TGCAGCGTTAACAGGGGTGATTTCACTGAAGCTTTCTTT
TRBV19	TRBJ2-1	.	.	CASSMGGTTYNEQFF	TGTGCCAGTAGTATGGGCGGGACGACCTACAATGAGCAGTTCTTC
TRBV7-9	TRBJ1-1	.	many	CASSLGQMNTEAFF	TGTGCCAGCAGCTTAGGACAAATGAACACTGAAGCTTTCTTT
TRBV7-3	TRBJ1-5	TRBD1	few	CASSLALRDLQGTQPQHF	TGTGCCAGCAGCTTAGCCTTAAGGGATTTACAGGGGACTCAGCCCCAGCATTTT
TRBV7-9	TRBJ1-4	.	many	CASSLRREDEKLFF	TGTGCCAGCAGTCTCCGGAGGGAAGATGAAAAACTGTTTTTT
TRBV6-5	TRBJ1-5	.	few	CASSTPDGSQPQHF	TGTGCCAGCAGTACCCCGGACGGTTCCCAGCCCCAGCATTTT
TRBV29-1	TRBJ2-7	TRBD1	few	CSASTGISYEQYF	TGCAGCGCGTCGACAGGGATCTCCTACGAGCAGTACTTC
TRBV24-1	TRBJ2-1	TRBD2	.	CATSDLGGTHNEQFF	TGTGCCACCAGTGATCTGGGAGGGACCCACAATGAGCAGTTCTTC
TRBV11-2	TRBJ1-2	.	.	CASSLSRTVSSGYTF	TGTGCCAGCAGCTTATCCCGGACAGTTAGCAGCGGCTACACCTTC
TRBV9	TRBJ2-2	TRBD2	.	CASSVAVAGGSNTGELFF	TGTGCCAGCAGCGTAGCCGTAGCGGGGGGGTCGAACACCGGGGAGCTGTTTTTT
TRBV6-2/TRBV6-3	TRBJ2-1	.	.	CASTTYNEQFF	TGTGCCAGCACCACCTACAATGAGCAGTTCTTC
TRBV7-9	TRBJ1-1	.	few	CASSPPLQREAFF	TGTGCCAGCAGCCCTCCCTTGCAGAGGGAAGCTTTCTTT
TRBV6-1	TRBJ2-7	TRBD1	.	CASSGRGQVVGEQYF	TGTGCCAGCAGTGGAAGGGGACAGGTCGTCGGGGAGCAGTACTTC
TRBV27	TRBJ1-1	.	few	CASPEVMNTEAFF	TGTGCCAGCCCCGAAGTGATGAACACTGAAGCTTTCTTT
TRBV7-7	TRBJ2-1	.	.	CASMAGEGGEQFF	TGTGCTAGCATGGCGGGAGAAGGGGGTGAGCAGTTCTTC
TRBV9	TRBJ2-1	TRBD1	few	CATSRTGDNEQFF	TGTGCCACCAGTAGGACAGGGGACAATGAGCAGTTCTTC
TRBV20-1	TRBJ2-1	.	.	CSVPPWGEHFNNEQFF	TGCAGTGTCCCCCCCTGGGGGGAACACTTCAACAATGAGCAGTTCTTC